Each of the 16 T cell receptor beta chains below was sequenced from the same sample in a study of T cell clones after liver transplantation. Here immunoSEQ multiplex PCR was the method, and the copy in TCRdb shows in-frame clones only, minus some. The table includes around 110,000 clones, just over 90% detected once. This specimen consisted of CD4+ T cells from blood, obtained 12 months after liver transplant. These TCRs come from a human patient who received a liver transplant. Some T cells may have originated in the graft donor.

As regards this clone: Germline and junction disagree at one end, which may indicate a read error. The CDR3 protein is CASSLTGTTEAFF. CDR3 nucleotides: TGTGCCAGCAGCTTGACAGGGACCACTGAGGCTTTCTTT. The chain is built from TRBV7-6 and TRBJ1-1; 7 bases match TRBD1. Germline V gene sequence: CDR1 SGHVS, CDR2 FNYEAQ. The CDR3 totals 13 residues.

This clone occurred once. V and J are TRBV18 and TRBJ2-3; possibly TRBD2 for D (6 bases). Trimming took 1 base from V and 1 from J, leaving 12 bases between them. CDR3 length: 16 amino acids. CDR1 KGHSH and CDR2 LQKENI come from the germline V gene. The CDR3: CASSPLPPSGTDTQYF. The DNA for the CDR3 is TGTGCCAGCTCACCACTTCCCCCTAGCGGCACAGATACGCAGTATTTT. The full variable domain, in which reference TRBV18 and TRBJ2-3 provide the parts outside the CDR3, is NAGVMQNPRHLVRRRGQEARLRCSPMKGHSHVYWYRQLPEEGLKFMVYLQKENIIDESGMPKERFSAEFPKEGPSILRIQQVVRGDSAAYFCASSPLPPSGTDTQYFGPGTRLTVL.

A single count supports this clone. The chain carries TRBV4-2 and TRBJ2-5; TRBD2 might be the D (7 bases). Per germline, CDR1 LGHNA and CDR2 YNFKEQ. Trimming took 4 bases from V and 0 from J, leaving 15 bases between them. The CDR3 sequence is 16 residues long. CDR3 coding DNA: TGTGCCAGCAGCCCTTCCGCCGGGGGGCACCAAGAGACCCAGTACTTC. This encodes CASSPSAGGHQETQYF.

The table lists this clone with a few counts. The J gene is TRBJ1-2, the V gene TRBV30, with D maybe TRBD1 (5 bases). The CDR3 totals 12 residues. Trimming pared 2 bases from V and 2 bases from J, leaving 6 bases between. Germline CDR1 GTSNPN, CDR2 SVGIG (reference sequence). The CDR3 spells CAWSPGNYGYTF. The CDR3 region has the DNA TGTGCCTGGAGTCCAGGGAACTATGGCTACACCTTC.

The genes are TRBV5-1 and TRBJ2-7; 13 bases are shared with TRBD2. With V trimmed by 3 bases and J by 3 bases, 0 bases remained unmatched. This CDR3 region has 14 residues. Germline V gives CDR1 SGHRS, CDR2 YFSETQ. CDR3 coding DNA: TGCGCCAGCAGCTGGACTAGCGGGAGCTACGAGCAGTACTTC. Its protein is CASSWTSGSYEQYF.

J is TRBJ1-1 and V is TRBV5-1; no firm D call. The germline V and J ends were trimmed by 4 bases and 4 bases, with 11 bases remaining between them. The germline V gene has CDR1 SGHRS and CDR2 YFSETQ. The length of the CDR3 is 13 residues. The CDR3: CASSPGSTTEAFF. The DNA of the CDR3 is TGCGCCAGCAGCCCGGGCAGCACCACTGAAGCTTTCTTT.

The chain carries TRBV10-2 and TRBJ2-5; 13 bases agree with TRBD2. This CDR3 contains 15 residues. Losses at the gene ends were 8 bases for V and 0 bases for J; bases not matched to a gene: 3. Germline CDR1 is WSHSY and CDR2 is SAAADI. The CDR3 sequence: CASGLAGEYQETQYF. The CDR3 bases are TGCGCCAGCGGACTAGCGGGGGAGTACCAAGAGACCCAGTACTTC.

The rearrangement uses TRBV6-5 and TRBJ1-1, with D unresolved. CDR1 and CDR2 (germline): MNHEY, SVGAGI. V dropped 2 bases and J dropped 0 bases, with 4 bases sitting between them. The CDR3 contains 13 residues. In nucleotides, the CDR3 is TGTGCCAGCAGTTACAGAATGAACACTGAAGCTTTCTTT. Protein product: CASSYRMNTEAFF.

The V and J genes are TRBV6-1 and TRBJ2-1; tentatively, D is TRBD2 (8 bases). The ends were cut back, 2 bases at V and 4 bases at J, with 15 bases in the middle. This CDR3 contains 16 residues. Germline V gene sequence: CDR1 MNHNS, CDR2 SASEGT. This CDR3 is CASSEQGGLGYNEQFF. The CDR3 DNA reads TGTGCCAGCAGTGAACAGGGGGGACTAGGATACAATGAGCAGTTCTTC.

The chain employs TRBV7-3 and TRBJ2-3; a possible D gene is TRBD1 (5 bases). V lost 5 bases and J lost 3, with 9 bases in between. The CDR3 has 13 amino acids. From germline, CDR1 is SGHTA and CDR2 FQGTGA. CDR3 protein: CASSTQGTDTQYF. For the CDR3, the DNA is TGTGCCAGCAGCACCCAGGGTACAGATACGCAGTATTTT.

The rearrangement uses TRBV6-1 and TRBJ1-1; TRBD1 aligns across 7 bases. The CDR3 runs to 13 residues. Trimming took 7 bases from V and 5 from J; bases not matched to a gene: 7. Germline CDR1 and CDR2: MNHNS and SASEGT. For the CDR3, the DNA is TGTGCCAGCACCGGACAGGTCAGGACTGAAGCTTTCTTT. This codes for CASTGQVRTEAFF.

The chain employs TRBV30 and TRBJ2-5; maybe TRBD1 (6 bases). Trimming pared 2 bases from V and 0 bases from J, leaving 10 bases between. The CDR3 consists of 14 residues. Germline assignment: CDR1 GTSNPN and CDR2 SVGIG (reference sequence). CDR3 loop: CAWSSGEYQETQYF. In nucleotides, the CDR3 is TGTGCCTGGAGTTCAGGGGAGTACCAAGAGACCCAGTACTTC.

The CDR3, as DNA: TGTGCCAGCAGAGTAAGGGGACAGATCTATGGCTACACCTTC. This encodes CASRVRGQIYGYTF. J is TRBJ1-2 and V is TRBV28; 7 bases are shared with TRBD1. V lost 6 bases to trimming and J lost 4 bases; unmatched junction nucleotides: 8. This CDR3 has 14 amino acids. CDR1 MDHEN and CDR2 SYDVKM come from the germline V gene.

The chain is built from TRBV18 and TRBJ2-1, with 11 bases fitting TRBD2. The J segment lost 7 bases and the V segment lost 2 bases, leaving 7 bases of the junction unmatched. This CDR3 has 16 residues. Germline V gene data show CDR1 as KGHSH and CDR2 as LQKENI. This chain's CDR3 is CASSPDRLAGTNEQFF. The CDR3 DNA reads as TGTGCCAGCTCACCAGATCGACTAGCGGGAACGAATGAGCAGTTCTTC. The full variable domain, its missing parts supplied by reference TRBV18 and TRBJ2-1, is NAGVMQNPRHLVRRRGQEARLRCSPMKGHSHVYWYRQLPEEGLKFMVYLQKENIIDESGMPKERFSAEFPKEGPSILRIQQVVRGDSAAYFCASSPDRLAGTNEQFFGPGTRLTVL.

This chain joins TRBV19 and TRBJ1-3; D call uncertain. Germline V gene data show CDR1 as LNHDA and CDR2 as SQIVND (reference sequence). Trimming removed 7 bases at V and 3 bases at J, with 13 bases between. The CDR3 has 14 residues. In DNA form, the CDR3 reads TGTGCCAGTAACGGAGGACCGGGTGGAAACACCATATATTTT. Translating it yields CASNGGPGGNTIYF.

V is TRBV9 and J is TRBJ2-2; no reliable D call. There are 15 residues in the CDR3. Trimming pared 0 bases from V and 5 bases from J, leaving 11 bases between. CDR1 and CDR2 from the germline V gene are SGDLS and YYNGEE. The chain's CDR3 is CASSVAGPPTGELFF. DNA for the CDR3: TGTGCCAGCAGCGTAGCCGGTCCTCCGACCGGGGAGCTGTTTTTT.